The rows below give T cell receptor beta chains drawn from one sample of a study of OX40 agonist ivuxolimab in advanced cancers. TCRdb keeps only in-frame clones here, not all; method: immunoSEQ multiplex PCR. The sample has about 30,000 clones; roughly 80% are singletons. This specimen consisted of CD4+ or CD8+ T cells sorted from blood, obtained in a trial of the OX40 agonist ivuxolimab. Receptors originate from an adult with an advanced solid tumor such as melanoma, head and neck, liver or kidney cancer. Both conserved end residues are part of each CDR3.

cdr3_aa	v_call	j_call
CASSQGNSPLHF	TRBV25-1	TRBJ1-6
CASSFGDTQYF	TRBV27	TRBJ2-3
CASSFGGAGNTEAFF	TRBV27	TRBJ1-1
CASSLGGNTEAFF	TRBV5-1	TRBJ1-1
CASSDGDRIYSNQPQHF	TRBV6-4	TRBJ1-5
CASSVGDRWGLGGYTF	TRBV9	TRBJ1-2
CASSLAGGRSSSYNEQFF	TRBV27	TRBJ2-1
CASSLLGWGNYEQYF	TRBV28	TRBJ2-7
CASSLTSGSPLHF	TRBV7-8	TRBJ1-6
CASSSSGVETGELFF	TRBV28	TRBJ2-2
CASTDTYNYGYTF	TRBV6-5	TRBJ1-2
CASRTFLAEAYNEQFF	TRBV11-2	TRBJ2-1
CASSFNWYEQYF	TRBV28	TRBJ2-7
CASSHPSDRDYEQYF	TRBV6-5	TRBJ2-7
CASSLRPNEAFF	TRBV7-9	TRBJ1-1
CASSLEDGGRHTEAFF	TRBV5-6	TRBJ1-1
CASSIGGANRPLCF	TRBV19	TRBJ2-7
CASSRLGLNTEAFF	TRBV5-1	TRBJ1-1
CASTQRDPSYNEQFF	TRBV6-5	TRBJ2-1
CASSLVGETDTQYF	TRBV5-6	TRBJ2-3
CSVEVTVNSYNEQFF	TRBV29-1	TRBJ2-1
CAWARGTEQYF	TRBV30	TRBJ2-7
CASSGLYRERDTEAFF	TRBV6-1	TRBJ1-1
CASRPLGTASYNEQFF	TRBV28	TRBJ2-1
CASRGEGELFF	TRBV5-1	TRBJ2-2
CASSPVGTSVSDTQYF	TRBV5-1	TRBJ2-3
CASSSLAGSSYEQYF	TRBV6-1	TRBJ2-7
CASSATGSGANVLTF	TRBV2	TRBJ2-6
CASSSRLDTEAFF	TRBV7-6	TRBJ1-1
CASSLTGTGPNYGYTF	TRBV5-1	TRBJ1-2
CATSEAGTGSEQYF	TRBV15	TRBJ2-7
CASSFFEGEQFF	TRBV27	TRBJ2-1
CASSYPERGDYEQYF	TRBV6-5	TRBJ2-7
CASSSGIGDSGANVLTF	TRBV7-6	TRBJ2-6
CASSQDQRMTDTQYF	TRBV4-3	TRBJ2-3
CASSILTSGHTDTQYF	TRBV7-9	TRBJ2-3
CASSLSWRAQETQYF	TRBV11-1	TRBJ2-5
CASSEKRENTEAFF	TRBV9	TRBJ1-1
CASSLDRGENYGYTF	TRBV7-2	TRBJ1-2
CASSQGWAETVYEQYF	TRBV4-3	TRBJ2-7
CASSLSGGSEKLFF	TRBV13	TRBJ1-4
CASLAPAGGLTGELFF	TRBV27	TRBJ2-2
CASSLGGDGYTF	TRBV5-4	TRBJ1-2
CASSPGIVHEQFF	TRBV5-1	TRBJ2-1
CASSPDGENQPQHF	TRBV28	TRBJ1-5
CASSLWPGTSGGMAGELFF	TRBV7-8	TRBJ2-2
CSAASYEQYF	TRBV20-1	TRBJ2-7
CASSLAGETQYF	TRBV13	TRBJ2-5